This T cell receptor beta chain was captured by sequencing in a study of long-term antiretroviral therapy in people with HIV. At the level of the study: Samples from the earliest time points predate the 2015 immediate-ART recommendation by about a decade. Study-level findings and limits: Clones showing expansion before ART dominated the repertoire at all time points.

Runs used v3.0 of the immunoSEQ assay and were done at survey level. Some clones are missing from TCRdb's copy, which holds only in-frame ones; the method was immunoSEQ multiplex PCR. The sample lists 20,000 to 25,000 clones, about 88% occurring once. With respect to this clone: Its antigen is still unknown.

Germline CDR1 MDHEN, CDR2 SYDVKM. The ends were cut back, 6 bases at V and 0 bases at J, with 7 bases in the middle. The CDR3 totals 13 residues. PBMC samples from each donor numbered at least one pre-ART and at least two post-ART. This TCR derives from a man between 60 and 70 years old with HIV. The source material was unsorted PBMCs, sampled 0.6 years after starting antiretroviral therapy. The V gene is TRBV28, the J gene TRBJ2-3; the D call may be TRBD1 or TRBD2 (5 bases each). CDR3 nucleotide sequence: TGTGCCAGCAGAAGGGACAGCACAGATACGCAGTATTTT. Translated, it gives CASRRDSTDTQYF.